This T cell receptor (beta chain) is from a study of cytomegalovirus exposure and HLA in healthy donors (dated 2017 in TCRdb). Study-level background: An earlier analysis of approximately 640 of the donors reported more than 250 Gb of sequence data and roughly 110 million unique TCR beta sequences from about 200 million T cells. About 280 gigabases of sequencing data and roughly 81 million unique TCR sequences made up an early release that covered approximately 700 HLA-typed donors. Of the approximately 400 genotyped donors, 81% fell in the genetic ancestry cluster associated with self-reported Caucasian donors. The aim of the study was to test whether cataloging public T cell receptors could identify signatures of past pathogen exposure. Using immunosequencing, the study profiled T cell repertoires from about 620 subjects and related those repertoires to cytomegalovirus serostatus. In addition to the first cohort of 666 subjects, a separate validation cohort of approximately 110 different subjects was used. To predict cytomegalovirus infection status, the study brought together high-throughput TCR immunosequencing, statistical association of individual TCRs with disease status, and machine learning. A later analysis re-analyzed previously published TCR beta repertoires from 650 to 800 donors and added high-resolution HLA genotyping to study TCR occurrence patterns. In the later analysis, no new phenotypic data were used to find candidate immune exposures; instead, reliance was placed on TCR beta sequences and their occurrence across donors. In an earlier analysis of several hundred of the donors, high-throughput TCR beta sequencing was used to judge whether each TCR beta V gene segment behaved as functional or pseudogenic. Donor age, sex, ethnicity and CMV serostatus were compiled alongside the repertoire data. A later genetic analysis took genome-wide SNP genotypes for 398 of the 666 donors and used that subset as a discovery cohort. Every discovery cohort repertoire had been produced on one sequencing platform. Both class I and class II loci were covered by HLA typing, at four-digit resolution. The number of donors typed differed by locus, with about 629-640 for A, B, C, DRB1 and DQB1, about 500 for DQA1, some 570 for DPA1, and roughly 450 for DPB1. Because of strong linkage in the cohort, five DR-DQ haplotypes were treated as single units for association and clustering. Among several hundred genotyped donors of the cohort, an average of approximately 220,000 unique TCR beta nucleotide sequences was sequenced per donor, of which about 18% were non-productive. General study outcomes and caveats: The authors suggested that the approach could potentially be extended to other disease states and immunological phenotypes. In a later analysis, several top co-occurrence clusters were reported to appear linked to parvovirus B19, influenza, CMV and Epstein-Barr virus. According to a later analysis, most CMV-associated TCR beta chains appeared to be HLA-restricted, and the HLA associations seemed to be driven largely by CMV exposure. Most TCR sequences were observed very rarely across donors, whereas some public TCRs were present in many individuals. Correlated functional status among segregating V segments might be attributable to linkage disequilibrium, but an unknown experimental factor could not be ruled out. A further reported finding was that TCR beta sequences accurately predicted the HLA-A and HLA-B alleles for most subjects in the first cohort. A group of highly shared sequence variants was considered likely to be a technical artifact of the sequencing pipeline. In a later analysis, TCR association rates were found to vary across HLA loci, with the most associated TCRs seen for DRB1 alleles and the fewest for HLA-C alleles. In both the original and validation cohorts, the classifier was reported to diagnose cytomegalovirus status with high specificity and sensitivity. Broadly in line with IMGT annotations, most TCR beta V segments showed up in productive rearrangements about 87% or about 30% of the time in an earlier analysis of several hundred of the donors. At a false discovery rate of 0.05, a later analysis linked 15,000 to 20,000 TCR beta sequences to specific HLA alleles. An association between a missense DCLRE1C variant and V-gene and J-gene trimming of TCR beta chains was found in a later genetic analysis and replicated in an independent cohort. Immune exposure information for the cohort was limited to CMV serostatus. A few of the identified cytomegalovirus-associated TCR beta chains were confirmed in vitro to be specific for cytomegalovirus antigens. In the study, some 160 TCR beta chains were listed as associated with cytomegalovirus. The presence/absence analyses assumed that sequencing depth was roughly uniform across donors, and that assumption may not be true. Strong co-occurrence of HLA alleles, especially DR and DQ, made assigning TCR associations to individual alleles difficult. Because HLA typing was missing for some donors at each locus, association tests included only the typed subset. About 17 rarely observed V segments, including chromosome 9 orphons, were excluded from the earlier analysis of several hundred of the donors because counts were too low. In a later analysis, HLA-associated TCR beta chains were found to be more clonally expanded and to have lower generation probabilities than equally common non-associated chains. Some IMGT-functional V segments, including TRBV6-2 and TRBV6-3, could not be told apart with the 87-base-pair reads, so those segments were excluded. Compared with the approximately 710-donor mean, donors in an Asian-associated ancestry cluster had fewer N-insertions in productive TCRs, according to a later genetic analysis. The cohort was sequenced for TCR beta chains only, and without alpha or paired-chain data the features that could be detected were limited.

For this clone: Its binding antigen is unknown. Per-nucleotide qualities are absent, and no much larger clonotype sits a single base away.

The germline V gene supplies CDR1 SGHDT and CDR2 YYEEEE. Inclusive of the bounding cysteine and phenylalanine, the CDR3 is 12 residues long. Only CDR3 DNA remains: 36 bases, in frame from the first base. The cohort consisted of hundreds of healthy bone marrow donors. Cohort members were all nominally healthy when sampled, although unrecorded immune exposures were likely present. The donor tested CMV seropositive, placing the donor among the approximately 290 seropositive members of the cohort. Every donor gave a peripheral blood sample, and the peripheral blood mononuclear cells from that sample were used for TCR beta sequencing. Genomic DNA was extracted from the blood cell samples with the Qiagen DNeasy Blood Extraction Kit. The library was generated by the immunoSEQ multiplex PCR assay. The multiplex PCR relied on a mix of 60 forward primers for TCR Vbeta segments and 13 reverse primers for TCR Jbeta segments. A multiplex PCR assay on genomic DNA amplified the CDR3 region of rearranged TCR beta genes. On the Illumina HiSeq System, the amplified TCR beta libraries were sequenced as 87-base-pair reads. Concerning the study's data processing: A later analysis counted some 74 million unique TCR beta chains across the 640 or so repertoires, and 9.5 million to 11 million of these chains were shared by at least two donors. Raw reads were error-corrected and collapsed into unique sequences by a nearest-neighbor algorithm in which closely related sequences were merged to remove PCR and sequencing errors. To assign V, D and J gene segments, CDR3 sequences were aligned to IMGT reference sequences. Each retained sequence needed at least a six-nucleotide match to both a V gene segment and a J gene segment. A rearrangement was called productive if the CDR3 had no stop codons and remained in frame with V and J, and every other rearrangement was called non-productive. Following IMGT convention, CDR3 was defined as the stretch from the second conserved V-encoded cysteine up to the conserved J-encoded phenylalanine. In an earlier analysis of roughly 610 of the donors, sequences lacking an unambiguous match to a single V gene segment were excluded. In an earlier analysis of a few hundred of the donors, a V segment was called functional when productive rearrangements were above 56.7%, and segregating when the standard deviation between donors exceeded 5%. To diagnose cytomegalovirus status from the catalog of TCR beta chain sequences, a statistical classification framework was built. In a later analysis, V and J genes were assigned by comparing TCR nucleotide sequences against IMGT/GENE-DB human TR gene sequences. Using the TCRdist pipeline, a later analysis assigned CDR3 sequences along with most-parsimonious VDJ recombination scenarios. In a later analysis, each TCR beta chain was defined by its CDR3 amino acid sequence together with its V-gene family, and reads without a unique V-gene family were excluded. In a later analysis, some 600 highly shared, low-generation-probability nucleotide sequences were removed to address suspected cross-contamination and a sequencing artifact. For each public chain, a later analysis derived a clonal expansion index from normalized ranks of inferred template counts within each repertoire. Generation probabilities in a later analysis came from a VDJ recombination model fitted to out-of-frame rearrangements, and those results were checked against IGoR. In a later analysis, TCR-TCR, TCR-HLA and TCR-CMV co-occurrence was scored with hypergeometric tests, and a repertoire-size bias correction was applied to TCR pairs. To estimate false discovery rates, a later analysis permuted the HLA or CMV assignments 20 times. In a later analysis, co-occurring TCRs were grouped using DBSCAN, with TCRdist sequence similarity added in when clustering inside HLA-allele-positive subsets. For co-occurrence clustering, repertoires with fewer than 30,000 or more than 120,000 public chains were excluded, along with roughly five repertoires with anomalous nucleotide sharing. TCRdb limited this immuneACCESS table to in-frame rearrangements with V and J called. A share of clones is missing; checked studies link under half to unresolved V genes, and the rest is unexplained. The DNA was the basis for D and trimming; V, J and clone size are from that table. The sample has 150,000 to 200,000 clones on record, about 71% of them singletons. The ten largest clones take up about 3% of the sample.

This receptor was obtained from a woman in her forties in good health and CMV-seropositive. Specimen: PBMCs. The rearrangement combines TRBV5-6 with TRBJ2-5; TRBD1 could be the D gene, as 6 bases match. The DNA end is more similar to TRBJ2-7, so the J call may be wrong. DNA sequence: TGTGCCAGCAGCTTGCAGGGGAGCGAGCAGTACTTC. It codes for CASSLQGSEQYF.